Each of the 8 T cell receptor beta chains below was sequenced from the same sample in a study of blood T cell repertoires in COVID-19. Using immunoSEQ multiplex PCR, the repertoire was profiled, and TCRdb retains in-frame clones only, with some absent. The sample has a few hundred thousand clones; 89% are singletons. The source material was peripheral blood. The receptor set was obtained from a woman aged 55 to 70 with acute or convalescent COVID-19.

The chain employs TRBV6-1 and TRBJ1-1; D unresolved. V was cut by 5 bases and J by 1 base, with 8 bases left in between. This CDR3 comprises 13 residues. Germline V gene sequence: CDR1 MNHNS, CDR2 SASEGT. The CDR3 here is CASSYLPNTEAFF. In DNA, the CDR3 is TGTGCCAGCAGTTATCTTCCGAACACTGAAGCTTTCTTT.

The chain recombines TRBV9 with TRBJ1-6, with 9 bases aligning to TRBD1. With V trimmed by 3 bases and J by 7 bases, 2 bases remained unmatched. From germline, CDR1 is SGDLS and CDR2 YYNGEE. The CDR3 has 14 residues. The CDR3 protein is CASSAGTGNSPLHF. The CDR3 bases are TGTGCCAGCAGCGCCGGGACAGGGAATTCACCCCTCCACTTT.

The table lists this clone with many counts. The chain employs TRBV24-1 and TRBJ1-2, with TRBD1 matching 7 bases. With 4 bases clipped from V and 8 bases from J, the junction kept 6 bases outside the gene matches. Germline V gene sequence: CDR1 KGHDR, CDR2 SFDVKD. The CDR3 is 13 amino acids. In nucleotides, the CDR3 is TGTGCCACCAGTGACAGGGGGTCGTTCGGCTACACCTTC. Translation gives CATSDRGSFGYTF.

This clone came up a few times. The chain's CDR3 is CASSPTGVTNQPQHF. The CDR3 nucleotides read TGTGCCAGCAGTCCCACAGGGGTCACCAATCAGCCCCAGCATTTT. The chain combines TRBV28 with TRBJ1-5; TRBD1 matches at 7 bases. CDR3 length equals 15 residues. Germline lookup yields CDR1 MDHEN and CDR2 SYDVKM. After removal of 5 bases from V and 3 bases from J, the junction contained 7 bases not matched to a gene.

This clone has only one observation. V usage is TRBV4-2 and J usage is TRBJ2-3, with TRBD2 matching 12 bases. The germline CDR1 and CDR2 sequences are LGHNA and YNFKEQ. CDR3 length equals 18 residues. With 1 base clipped from V and 2 bases from J, the junction kept 7 bases outside the gene matches. CDR3 residues: CASSQAETSGGITDTQYF. CDR3 coding DNA: TGTGCCAGCAGCCAAGCTGAAACTAGCGGGGGGATCACAGATACGCAGTATTTT.

This clone has a single count. The chain carries TRBV7-2 and TRBJ2-3; 14 bases agree with TRBD2. CDR1 and CDR2 (germline): SGHTA, FQGNSA. V dropped 0 bases and J dropped 4; count of bases not matched to a gene: 9. The CDR3 totals 19 residues. CDR3 residues: CASSLAGFRLAGGPDTQYF. DNA of the CDR3: TGTGCCAGCAGCTTAGCTGGGTTCAGACTAGCGGGAGGGCCAGATACGCAGTATTTT.

The V and J genes are TRBV24-1 and TRBJ2-1, with 9 bases lining up with TRBD2. The V segment lost 4 bases and the J segment 0 bases; nucleotides outside the gene matches: 3. CDR3 length: 16 amino acids. Germline loops: CDR1 KGHDR, CDR2 SFDVKD. The CDR3 bases are TGTGCCACCAGTGAGGTTAGCGGGAGCTCCTACAATGAGCAGTTCTTC. It is translated as CATSEVSGSSYNEQFF.

The rearrangement links TRBV6-6 to TRBJ1-5; TRBD1 is a possible D gene (5 bases). The V gene's germline CDR1 is MNHNY and CDR2 SVGAGI (reference sequence). V lost 8 bases and J lost 7, with 12 bases in between. The CDR3 runs to 12 residues. This chain's CDR3 is CASSRGKQPQHF. The CDR3 nucleotides read TGTGCCAGCTCTCGGGGGAAACAGCCCCAGCATTTT.